A single sample gave rise to the 25 T cell receptor beta chains below, sequenced in a study of cytomegalovirus exposure and HLA in healthy donors. The PCR ran on 60 Vbeta and 13 Jbeta primers. The assay was immunoSEQ multiplex PCR, and TCRdb's table has in-frame clones only and misses some. The sample comprises about 160,000 clones, 70% to 85% of which are singletons, and about 4.5% rests with the top ten. Sequencing was done on a sample of PBMCs. These receptor sequences come from a man between 40 and 49 years old in good health and CMV-seronegative.

V is TRBV19 and J is TRBJ2-1, with TRBD1 identical over 9 bases. V dropped 3 bases and J dropped 10; count of bases not matched to a gene: 7. CDR1 and CDR2 from the germline V gene are LNHDA and SQIVND (reference sequence). CDR3 length: 14 residues. CDR3 amino acids: CASSIGGGTGEQFF. As DNA, the CDR3 is TGTGCCAGTAGTATTGGGGGGGGGACAGGGGAGCAGTTCTTC.

The CDR3 bases are TGTGCCAGCAGTGCCTCCGAGCAGGGGCTCTTCTATGGCTACACCTTC. It yields the protein CASSASEQGLFYGYTF. J is TRBJ1-2 and V is TRBV6-4, with TRBD1 as a possible D gene (6 bases). This CDR3 has 16 amino acids. Germline V gene data show CDR1 as MRHNA and CDR2 as SNTAGT. The V and J ends lost 4 bases and 4 bases respectively, with 19 bases between them.

The rearrangement links TRBV14 to TRBJ2-7; D gene unclear. The CDR3 has 11 amino acids. Trimming cost V 4 bases and J 4 bases, with 5 bases left between them. CDR1 SGHDN and CDR2 FVKESK come from the germline V gene. CDR3 loop: CASSRAYEQYF. DNA of the CDR3: TGTGCCAGCAGCCGGGCATACGAGCAGTACTTC.

The chain is built from TRBV13 and TRBJ2-7; 8 nucleotides line up with TRBD1. Trimming at V came to 4 bases and at J to 12 bases, leaving 14 bases not matched to a gene. Germline V gives CDR1 PRHDT, CDR2 FYEKMQ (reference sequence). This CDR3 is built from 14 residues. For the CDR3, the DNA is TGTGCCAGCAGCTCGTCGGACAGGGTAGGCTCTTGGTACTTC. Its protein product is CASSSSDRVGSWYF.

The V gene is TRBV19, the J gene TRBJ2-2; 7 bases align to TRBD1. The V gene end was trimmed by 8 bases and the J gene end by 3 bases; junction bases not matched to a gene: 6. The CDR3 totals 14 residues. The germline V gene has CDR1 LNHDA and CDR2 SQIVND (reference sequence). CDR3 loop: CASHRDSYTGELFF. The CDR3 region has the DNA TGTGCCAGTCACCGGGACAGTTACACCGGGGAGCTGTTTTTT.

The chain employs TRBV5-6 and TRBJ2-7, with 8 bases that match TRBD1. The CDR3 sequence is 13 residues long. J gave up 6 bases and V 3 bases, and 5 bases lay outside the gene matches. The germline CDR1 and CDR2 sequences are SGHDT and YYEEEE. The CDR3 protein is CASSWAGGGEQYF. The DNA for the CDR3 is TGTGCCAGCAGCTGGGCAGGGGGCGGCGAGCAGTACTTC. Looking up the rest from reference TRBV5-6 and TRBJ2-7 gives the full variable domain: DAGVTQSPTHLIKTRGQQVTLRCSPKSGHDTVSWYQQALGQGPQFIFQYYEEEERQRGNFPDRFSGHQFPNYSSELNVNALLLGDSALYLCASSWAGGGEQYFGPGTRLTVT.

This clone has just a few counts. The CDR3, as DNA: TGTGCCAGCAGTTACTCGGTTGGGGCCCAGGTAGTGACGCAGTACTTC. Its translation is CASSYSVGAQVVTQYF. The chain joins TRBV6-5 to TRBJ2-7; D is possibly TRBD1 (5 bases). CDR1 and CDR2 (germline): MNHEY, SVGAGI. V shed 0 bases and J shed 9 bases, with 21 bases lying between them. The CDR3 runs 16 residues.

This clone was counted only a few times. The chain uses TRBV27 and TRBJ2-1, with a weak D call TRBD2 (7 bases). The ends were cut back, 5 bases at V and 9 bases at J, with 23 bases in the middle. Germline lookup yields CDR1 MNHEY and CDR2 SMNVEV (reference sequence). The CDR3 consists of 16 residues. In nucleotides, the CDR3 is TGTGCCAGCAGTACCTCACTAGCGATCAGGGGTCCTGAGCAGTTCTTC. Amino acid sequence: CASSTSLAIRGPEQFF.

DNA for the CDR3: TGTGCCAGCAGTATGACTAGCGGGTCTGATGAGCAGTTCTTC. Translated: CASSMTSGSDEQFF. The rearrangement joins TRBV25-1 to TRBJ2-1; 10 bases fit TRBD2. The CDR3 runs to 14 residues. Germline V CDR1 and CDR2: MGHDK, SYGVNS. The junction had 6 bases not matched to a gene; V was cut back by 5 bases and J by 8 bases.

This clone was seen just once. The V gene is TRBV19, the J gene TRBJ2-1; the D gene is possibly TRBD2 (5 bases). This CDR3 contains 16 residues. V lost 2 bases, J lost 1 base, and 12 bases lay in between. CDR1 is LNHDA and CDR2 is SQIVND in the germline V gene (reference sequence). The CDR3 protein is CASSIRASLSYNEQFF. CDR3 coding DNA: TGTGCCAGTAGTATAAGGGCTAGCCTGTCCTACAATGAGCAGTTCTTC.

This clone came up a few times. V gene TRBV19 combines with J gene TRBJ1-5; D perhaps matches TRBD1 (6 bases). V shed 10 bases and J shed 2 bases, with 18 bases lying between them. The length of the CDR3 is 15 residues. Germline loops: CDR1 LNHDA, CDR2 SQIVND (reference sequence). CDR3 sequence: CATKTGSFGNQPQHF. CDR3 sequence (DNA): TGTGCCACCAAGACAGGTTCCTTTGGCAATCAGCCCCAGCATTTT.

The J gene is TRBJ2-3, the V gene TRBV19, with a possible D match to TRBD1 (7 bases). The V gene lost 3 bases and the J gene lost 5 bases, with 12 bases spanning the gap. The V gene's germline CDR1 is LNHDA and CDR2 SQIVND (reference sequence). This CDR3 contains 14 residues. As DNA, the CDR3 is TGTGCCAGTAGTATGGAGGGGGCGATAGATACGCAGTATTTT. Protein sequence: CASSMEGAIDTQYF.

V usage is TRBV7-9 and J usage is TRBJ2-7; 9 bases agree with TRBD1. Germline values: CDR1 SEHNR, CDR2 FQNEAQ (reference sequence). The trim removed 5 bases at V and 4 bases at J, leaving 3 bases unmatched. CDR3 length equals 13 residues. The CDR3 DNA is TGTGCCAGCAGCCGAGGACAGGGGTACGAGCAGTACTTC. Translation gives CASSRGQGYEQYF.

This clone came up a few times. At the DNA level, this CDR3 is encoded by other sequences in the same sample as well. CDR3 DNA sequence: TGTGCCAGCAGCGTAGGTGGGGGAGGGGGAGAGACCCAGTACTTC. Encoded protein: CASSVGGGGGETQYF. The rearrangement joins TRBV9 to TRBJ2-5; the D gene is possibly TRBD2 (7 bases). This CDR3 comprises 15 residues. Trimming cost V 0 bases and J 4 bases, with 13 bases left between them. Germline V CDR1 and CDR2: SGDLS, YYNGEE.

The chain couples TRBV15 to TRBJ2-7; 11 bases line up with TRBD2. Germline V lookup: CDR1 LNHNV, CDR2 YYDKDF (reference sequence). This CDR3 is built from 15 residues. Trimming at V came to 0 bases and at J to 6 bases, leaving 4 bases not matched to a gene. CDR3 bases: TGTGCCACCAGCAGAGATAGCGGGGGGGCCGGCGAGCAGTACTTC. It encodes CATSRDSGGAGEQYF.

In DNA form, the CDR3 reads TGTGCCAGCAGTTACTCGTCTCTTGGCACAGATACGCAGTATTTT. This translates into CASSYSSLGTDTQYF. The rearrangement uses TRBV6-5 and TRBJ2-3; no definite D call. CDR1 is MNHEY, CDR2 SVGAGI, per germline. V was pared by 0 bases and J by 1 base, with 8 bases between. The CDR3 totals 15 residues.

The rearrangement links TRBV6-5 to TRBJ1-5; 7 positions match TRBD1. Looked up from germline, CDR1 is MNHEY and CDR2 is SVGAGI. This CDR3 is 15 amino acids long. The trim removed 5 bases at V and 4 bases at J, leaving 8 bases unmatched. CDR3 sequence reads: CASSPTGAKNQPQHF. The CDR3 DNA is TGTGCCAGCAGTCCCACAGGGGCGAAAAATCAGCCCCAGCATTTT.

CDR3 DNA: TGTGCCAGCAGGGGACAGTCCAACTCCTACGAGCAGTACTTC. This codes for CASRGQSNSYEQYF. V and J are TRBV2 and TRBJ2-7, with 7 bases that match TRBD1. The germline V gene encodes CDR1 SNHLY and CDR2 FYNNEI. This CDR3 region has 14 residues. Germline trimming cut 6 bases from V and 0 bases from J; bases unmatched to any gene: 5.

CDR3 in DNA: TGCAGCGTTTCCGGGACACTTGGAAACACCATATATTTT. Translating gives CSVSGTLGNTIYF. The chain is built from TRBV29-1 and TRBJ1-3, with D perhaps TRBD1 (6 bases). V lost 5 bases and J 3 bases, leaving 11 bases between the germline ends. This CDR3 has 13 amino acids. The germline V gene encodes CDR1 SQVTM and CDR2 ANQGSEA.

This clone was observed a single time. The CDR3 DNA reads TGTGCCAGCAGCAATATAGCGATACCGGGACAGGGAGTCCCCGGGGAGCTGTTTTTT. As protein: CASSNIAIPGQGVPGELFF. V gene TRBV7-9 combines with J gene TRBJ2-2; TRBD1 agrees at 9 bases. V shed 5 bases and J 6 bases; nucleotides not matched to a gene: 19. This CDR3 has 19 residues. Germline CDR1 SEHNR, CDR2 FQNEAQ (reference sequence). Full variable domain (missing parts from reference TRBV7-9 and TRBJ2-2): DTGVSQNPRHKITKRGQNVTFRCDPISEHNRLYWYRQTLGQGPEFLTYFQNEAQLEKSRLLSDRFSAERPKGSFSTLEIQRTEQGDSAMYLCASSNIAIPGQGVPGELFFGEGSRLTVL.

Only one count was recorded for this clone. The rearrangement joins TRBV30 to TRBJ1-5, with 7 bases that match TRBD1. The CDR3 sequence is 14 residues long. The V gene's germline CDR1 is GTSNPN and CDR2 SVGIG (reference sequence). Germline trimming cut 0 bases from V and 11 bases from J; bases unmatched to any gene: 10. This CDR3 is CAWSVRGGGGTQHF. The CDR3 DNA sequence: TGTGCCTGGAGTGTAAGAGGGGGCGGGGGGACCCAGCATTTT.

V is TRBV27 and J is TRBJ2-5; no definite D call. Germline CDR1 is MNHEY and CDR2 is SMNVEV (reference sequence). Trimming pared 3 bases from V and 4 bases from J, leaving 6 bases between. This CDR3 region has 12 residues. The CDR3 DNA reads as TGTGCCAGCAGTTTTTTCGGAGAGACCCAGTACTTC. It specifies CASSFFGETQYF.

V gene TRBV6-5 combines with J gene TRBJ1-2; D may be TRBD1 (6 bases). Trimming took off 2 bases at V and 5 bases at J, with 9 bases between the two ends. The V gene's germline CDR1 is MNHEY and CDR2 SVGAGI. This CDR3 is 13 amino acids long. In DNA, the CDR3 is TGTGCCAGCAGTTACCCCGGGACATATGGCTACACCTTC. Its protein product is CASSYPGTYGYTF.

This chain links TRBV2 with TRBJ2-3; 7 nucleotides line up with TRBD2. Germline CDR1 is SNHLY and CDR2 is FYNNEI. The CDR3 has 17 amino acids. V lost 7 bases and J lost 2; bases outside the gene matches: 15. CDR3 DNA: TGTGCCAGCACCAGGATTCCGGGGGGACTACCCACAGATACGCAGTATTTT. Encoded protein: CASTRIPGGLPTDTQYF.

This clone has only one observation. This chain links TRBV11-2 with TRBJ1-1, with a weak D call TRBD1 (6 bases). V dropped 0 bases and J dropped 9 bases, with 8 bases sitting between them. Germline CDR1 and CDR2: SGHAT and FQNNGV. This CDR3 comprises 12 residues. Here the CDR3 reads CASSLEDRKAFF. As DNA, the CDR3 is TGTGCCAGCAGCTTAGAGGACAGAAAAGCTTTCTTT.